The rows below give T cell receptor beta chains drawn from one sample of a study of blood T cell repertoires in COVID-19. Method: immunoSEQ multiplex PCR; TCRdb's copy keeps in-frame clones and lacks some. The repertoire has 270,000 or so clones, more than 65% of them found once; the top ten carry around 3.6%. Sequenced input: PBMCs or T cells enriched from blood (not recorded which). Receptor source: a man aged 45-65 years who had recovered from COVID-19. The conserved cysteine and the conserved F or W are not part of the CDR3 here. A D gene is named only where the DNA matches it firmly.

>TRBD1|13|TRBV27|TRBJ1-2
ASSLSRGLSYGYT
>-|12|TRBV5-5|TRBJ1-1
ASSPRVGVTEAF
>-|13|TRBV6-1|TRBJ1-2
ASSEASREVYGYT
>TRBD2|14|TRBV7-6|TRBJ2-7
ASSSGTSGGSYEQY
>TRBD1|10|TRBV10-3|TRBJ1-6
AIGQGSSPLH
>TRBD2|14|TRBV4-1|TRBJ2-7
ASSQGTSGRAWEQY
>TRBD2|16|TRBV5-6|TRBJ2-1
ASSLILAGGISDNEQF
>TRBD1|16|TRBV10-1|TRBJ1-4
ASTPGQGKARRLGKLF
>-|13|TRBV3-1/TRBV3-2|TRBJ1-1
ASSPRGGVGTEAF
>-|13|TRBV4-1|TRBJ1-5
ASSQDRVVNQPQH
>-|12|TRBV18|TRBJ1-1
ASSPLEGVAEAF
>-|14|TRBV27|TRBJ1-1
ASTTGRSGLNTEAF
>-|12|TRBV5-1|TRBJ2-4
ASSSSAAKNIQY
>TRBD1|14|TRBV9|TRBJ2-5
ASSLGTGGLQETQY
>-|12|TRBV15|TRBJ2-4
ATSRSGVLDIQY
>TRBD2|14|TRBV4-1|TRBJ2-5
ASSQQLAGGQETQY
>-|14|TRBV5-1|TRBJ2-3
ASSLASSPTTDTQY
>-|12|TRBV10-3|TRBJ2-7
AIRNRDTYYEQY
>TRBD1|14|TRBV9|TRBJ2-1
ASSADRSYSYNEQF
>-|12|TRBV6-5|TRBJ1-4
ASSTTRTNEKLF
>TRBD1|10|TRBV5-5|TRBJ1-1
ASRSGTGEAF
>TRBD1|12|TRBV5-1|TRBJ1-5
ASRPGTGNQPQH
>TRBD2|15|TRBV10-3|TRBJ2-1
AISAWGSGSAYNEQF
>-|11|TRBV19|TRBJ1-1
ASSITNGPEAF
>TRBD2|12|TRBV9|TRBJ2-1
ASSVGGRAGEQF
>-|14|TRBV10-3|TRBJ1-5
AITLLGRAGNQPQH
>TRBD1|15|TRBV5-6|TRBJ1-3
ASSFEQGNRIGNTIY
>-|10|TRBV14|TRBJ2-1
ASSLSRSEQF
>TRBD1|13|TRBV5-1|TRBJ1-2
ASSSDVQGDYGYT
>-|13|TRBV11-3|TRBJ1-1
ASSQDALGGTEAF
>TRBD2|17|TRBV14|TRBJ2-6
ASSQAGLAEISGANVLT
>-|16|TRBV7-3|TRBJ1-6
ASSLKGGEQANNSPLH
>-|12|TRBV5-1|TRBJ1-5
ASSLDGAGQPQH
>-|9|TRBV3-1/TRBV3-2|TRBJ2-2
ASSIFRELF
>-|14|TRBV7-9|TRBJ2-1
ASSLVREKAYNEQF
>TRBD1|12|TRBV5-1|TRBJ2-5
ASSRDRGPETQY
>TRBD1|13|TRBV11-2|TRBJ2-2
ASSLEGTATGELF
>-|13|TRBV7-3|TRBJ2-7
ASSLSRAGLNEQY
>TRBD2|15|TRBV27|TRBJ2-7
ASSFSSGRAGFYEQY
>TRBD1|13|TRBV5-1|TRBJ1-2
ASSRGQGANYGYT
>TRBD1|14|TRBV23-1|TRBJ2-7
ASSQSGQGASYEQY
>TRBD2|11|TRBV4-2|TRBJ2-7
ASSPPGGAKQY
>-|9|TRBV20-1|TRBJ1-2
SVGRGYGYT
>-|12|TRBV4-3|TRBJ1-2
ASSQDGAGNGYT
>-|14|TRBV5-5|TRBJ1-3
ASSWGGTNSGNTIY
>-|13|TRBV11-2|TRBJ2-2
ASSYVGSNTGELF
>TRBD2|18|TRBV3-1/TRBV3-2|TRBJ2-3
ASSPRTSGSWRKPTDTQY
>TRBD1|13|TRBV6-6|TRBJ2-7
ASSIPGQGFYEQY
>TRBD1|13|TRBV13|TRBJ2-7
ASSVGTGASYEQY
>-|11|TRBV10-1|TRBJ2-1
ASSERTGGGQF
>TRBD1|12|TRBV2|TRBJ2-3
ASSLTGFTDTQY
>-|14|TRBV7-6|TRBJ2-1
ASSLAAGRGDNEQF